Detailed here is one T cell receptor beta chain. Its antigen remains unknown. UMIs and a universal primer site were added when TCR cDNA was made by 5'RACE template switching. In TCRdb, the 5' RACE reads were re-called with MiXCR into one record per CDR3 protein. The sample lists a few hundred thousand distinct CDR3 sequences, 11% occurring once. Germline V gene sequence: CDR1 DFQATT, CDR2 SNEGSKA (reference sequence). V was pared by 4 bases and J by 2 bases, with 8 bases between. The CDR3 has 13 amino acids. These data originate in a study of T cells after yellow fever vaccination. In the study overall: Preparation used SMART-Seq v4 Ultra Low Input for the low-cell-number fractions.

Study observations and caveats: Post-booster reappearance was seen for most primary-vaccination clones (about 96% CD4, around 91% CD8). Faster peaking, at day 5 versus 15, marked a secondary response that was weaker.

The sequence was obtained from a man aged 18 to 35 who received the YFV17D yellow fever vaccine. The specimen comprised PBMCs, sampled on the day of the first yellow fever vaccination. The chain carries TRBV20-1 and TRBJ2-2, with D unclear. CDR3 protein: CSANIANTGELFF. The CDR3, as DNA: TGCAGTGCTAACATCGCCAACACCGGGGAGCTGTTTTTT.